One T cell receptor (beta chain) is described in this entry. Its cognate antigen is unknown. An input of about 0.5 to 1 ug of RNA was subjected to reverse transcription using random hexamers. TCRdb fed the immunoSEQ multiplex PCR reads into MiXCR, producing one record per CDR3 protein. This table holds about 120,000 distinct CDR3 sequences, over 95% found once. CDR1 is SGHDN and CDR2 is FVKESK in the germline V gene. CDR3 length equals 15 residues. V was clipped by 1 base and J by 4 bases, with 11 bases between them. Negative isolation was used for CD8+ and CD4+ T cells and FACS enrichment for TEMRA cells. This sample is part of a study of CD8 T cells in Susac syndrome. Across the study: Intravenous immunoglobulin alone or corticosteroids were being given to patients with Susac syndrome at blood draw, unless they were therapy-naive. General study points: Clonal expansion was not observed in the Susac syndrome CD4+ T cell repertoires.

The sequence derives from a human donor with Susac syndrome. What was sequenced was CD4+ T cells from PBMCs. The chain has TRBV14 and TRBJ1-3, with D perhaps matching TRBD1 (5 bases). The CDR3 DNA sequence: TGTGCCAGCAGCCAAGCCCCAGGGTACGGAAACACCATATATTTT. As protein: CASSQAPGYGNTIYF.